These 6 T cell receptor beta chains originate from one sample sequenced in a study of T-cell reconstitution after alpha-beta-depleted transplantation in children listed by TCRdb under 2016. The treatment or condition tag for this specimen amounts to: allogeneic hematopoietic cell transplantation with graft depleted of TCRalphabeta T cells and CD19 B cells. The method was PCR. Sequenced on an Illumina HiSeq 2500. Molecular barcoding was employed in the preparation of TCR libraries, with unique molecular identifiers being used to normalize TCRbeta repertoire quantification. Using fastp at Q25 and MiXCR, TCRdb reprocessed the public reads and kept productive beta chains. CDR3 protein sequences are deduplicated, and each keeps its most common genes and DNA. For this sample the table gives fewer than 150,000 distinct CDR3 sequences, of which approximately 22% were detected only once. Over 9.5% of the sample rests with the top ten.

The material sequenced was PBMCs, mostly from graft donor cells, taken 180 days after TCRalphabeta/CD19-depleted stem cell transplant. Receptors were obtained from a male patient under 10 years old who had a stem cell transplant for chronic granulomatous disease, so the T cells may come from the graft donor.

This clonotype was detected once. The J gene is TRBJ2-7, the V gene TRBV21-1; TRBD2, the table's D call, was not compared with the DNA. TRBV21-1 constitutes a pseudogene. The CDR3 sequence is 17 residues long. The CDR3 reads CASSDWVSGGSSYEQYF. The CDR3 region has the DNA TGTGCCAGCAGCGATTGGGTTAGCGGGGGAAGCTCCTACGAGCAGTACTTC.

This clonotype was detected a few times. The rearrangement links TRBV12-3 or TRBV12-4 to TRBJ2-1; 7 bases line up with TRBD2. The CDR3 has 15 amino acids. Trimming took 5 bases from V and 8 from J; bases not matched to a gene: 12. The CDR3, as DNA: TGTGCCAGCAGTCCCCTACGGCGGGAGCGGGATGAGCAGTTCTTC. This codes for CASSPLRRERDEQFF.

The chain links TRBV12-3 or TRBV12-4 to TRBJ2-4, with 11 bases identical to TRBD2. CDR3 length: 14 residues. The ends lost 6 bases at V and 5 bases at J; junction bases unmatched: 3. The CDR3 spells CASRLAGGQNIQYF. DNA of the CDR3: TGTGCCAGCAGGCTAGCGGGAGGTCAAAACATTCAGTACTTC.

This clonotype was seen a handful of times. This chain joins TRBV29-1 and TRBJ2-1; 11 bases align to TRBD2. There are 14 residues in the CDR3. After removal of 4 bases from V and 7 bases from J, the junction contained 6 bases not matched to a gene. CDR1 is SQVTM and CDR2 is ANQGSEA in the germline V gene. This CDR3 reads CSVATSGSVNEQFF. The CDR3, as DNA: TGCAGCGTTGCCACTAGCGGGAGTGTAAATGAGCAGTTCTTC.

This clonotype was observed many times. J is TRBJ2-1 and V is TRBV5-1; maybe TRBD2 (6 bases). Germline loops: CDR1 SGHRS, CDR2 YFSETQ. Trimming stripped 0 bases from V and 9 bases from J, with 16 bases between. The CDR3 covers 15 residues. This CDR3 is CASSLGTTISSEQFF. The CDR3 DNA reads as TGCGCCAGCAGCTTGGGGACTACTATATCCAGTGAGCAGTTCTTC. Full variable domain (missing parts from reference TRBV5-1 and TRBJ2-1): KAGVTQTPRYLIKTRGQQVTLSCSPISGHRSVSWYQQTPGQGLQFLFEYFSETQRNKGNFPGRFSGRQFSNSRSEMNVSTLELGDSALYLCASSLGTTISSEQFFGPGTRLTVL.

The V call is TRBV7-9, the J call TRBJ2-7, with D possibly matching TRBD1 (7 bases). The CDR3 is 15 residues long. The V end lost 3 bases, the J end lost 5 bases, and 17 bases lay between the germline ends. From germline, CDR1 is SEHNR and CDR2 FQNEAQ (reference sequence). CDR3 residues: CASSLATGASDEQYF. DNA for the CDR3: TGTGCCAGCAGCTTGGCTACAGGGGCTAGCGACGAGCAGTACTTC.